The sequence of this TCR beta chain was determined in a study of blood T cells in healthy people across ages. General study results and limits: The fall in TCR beta diversity per million T cells was roughly linear with age.

With a J-beta primer mix and a sample-barcoded 5' primer, a second PCR ran roughly 6 to 11 cycles. Each cDNA molecule was tagged by a template-switch adaptor with 12 random nucleotides. TCRdb re-analysed the 5' RACE reads in MiXCR, keeping a single row per CDR3 protein. This table holds more than 800,000 distinct CDR3 sequences, 29% found once. Germline CDR1 KGHDR, CDR2 SFDVKD. This CDR3 spans 13 amino acids. A note on this clonotype: Its matching antigen is unknown. Since a much larger clone is just one base distant, this may be a read error.

The receptor was derived from an elderly woman in good health. Sequencing used blood. This rearrangement joins TRBV24-1 to TRBJ1-2; D is unclear. In DNA, the CDR3 is TGTACCACCAGTGGGGTGGGTGACTATGGCTACACCTTC. This gives the protein CTTSGVGDYGYTF.